This T cell receptor (beta chain) was obtained from a study of blood T cell repertoires in COVID-19. Overall study context: Recovered participants had two consecutive negative NP/OP PCR tests, healthcare professional clearance, or symptom resolution. Sites across the United States, Italy and Spain contributed samples from acute and convalescent COVID-19.

Clones were read by immunoSEQ multiplex PCR, and TCRdb kept only the in-frame ones, dropping some. Here the sample spans over 130,000 clones, about 87% being singletons. V lost 4 bases and J lost 4; bases outside the gene matches: 8. The CDR3 is made up of 16 amino acids. From germline, CDR1 is SGHTA and CDR2 FQGNSA. Cohorts were determined from participant-reported clinical history. The receptor comes from a man aged 50 or older in a cohort exposed to, infected with or recovered from COVID-19 (not recorded which). The sample consisted of PBMCs or T cells enriched from blood (not recorded which). The chain uses TRBV7-2 and TRBJ2-2; 8 bases map to TRBD2. In DNA, the CDR3 is TGTGCCAGCAGCTCCCCGCGGGGACTAGGCACCGGGGAGCTGTTTTTT. It codes for CASSSPRGLGTGELFF.